What follows is one TCR beta chain and its context. Its antigen remains unidentified. Each CDR3 protein is one row after TCRdb ran MiXCR on the reads. The data show approximately 1,000,000 distinct CDR3 sequences, 31% seen once. The sample is drawn from a study of T cell repertoires in cytomegalovirus infection. Turning to the study itself: In the study, CMV epitopes included recently identified HLA-C-restricted and well-studied HLA-B-restricted ones. Through public TCR beta signatures, both CMV infection and matching HLA type were indicated. Notes on the study in general: Frequencies of public TCR beta families were cumulated, and this identified carriers of CMV plus the relevant HLA. It was HLA-C-restricted CMV-specific TCR beta clonotypes that dominated the response ex vivo.

CDR3 size: 16 residues. The germline V gene encodes CDR1 MNHEY and CDR2 SMNVEV (reference sequence). Trimming cost V 5 bases and J 2 bases, with 19 bases left between them. This TCR was sampled from a human donor in good health (CMV status not recorded). Some clones in this sample may be carry-over from other donors' samples. This rearrangement joins TRBV27 to TRBJ2-7; a possible D gene is TRBD2 (5 bases). The source was cultured CD8+ T cells from PBMCs, collected from culture after CMV antigen stimulation. CDR3 loop: CASSSTDGGPTYEQYF. DNA for the CDR3: TGTGCCAGCAGTAGTACTGACGGAGGCCCAACCTACGAGCAGTACTTC.